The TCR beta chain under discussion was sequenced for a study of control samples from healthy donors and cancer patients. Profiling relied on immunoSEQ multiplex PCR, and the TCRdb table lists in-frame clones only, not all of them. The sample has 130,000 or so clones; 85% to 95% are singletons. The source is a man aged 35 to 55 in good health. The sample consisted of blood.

The CDR3 nucleotides read TGTGCCAGCAGCTTACCCCCGGACAGGGGGCCTTGCAATCAGCCCCAGCATTTT. Translation gives CASSLPPDRGPCNQPQHF. V usage is TRBV21-1 and J usage is TRBJ1-5; TRBD1 is taken as the D call from the table, unchecked against the DNA. TRBV21-1 is recorded as a pseudogene. The CDR3 extends over 18 amino acids.